These 21 T cell receptor beta chains share one sample of origin, sequenced in a study of response to subunit inactivated influenza vaccine (dated 2018 in TCRdb). The library was prepared using RT-PCR. Sequencing was carried out with an Illumina HiSeq 2500. Using fastp at Q25 and MiXCR, TCRdb reprocessed the public reads and kept productive beta chains. All rows with the same CDR3 protein become a single entry with the most common DNA and genes. The table for this sample lists some 480,000 distinct CDR3 sequences; approximately 11% of them were counted only once. The leading ten clones occupy over 9.5% of the sample. Sample time point, as interpreted from the label and publication: around 47 days after influenza vaccine administration. This specimen was PBMCs from blood, taken roughly 6 weeks after vaccination. These receptors were collected from a man between 45 and 60 years old who received an inactivated influenza vaccine. Donor details come from another sample of the same person, matched by shared clones.

J is TRBJ2-6 and V is TRBV6-1; 10 bases map to TRBD1. This CDR3 comprises 18 residues. Germline V CDR1 and CDR2: MNHNS, SASEGT. The V and J ends lost 5 bases and 0 bases, in that order; junction bases with no gene match: 7. This CDR3 reads CASSIMDRGSSGANVLTF. CDR3 sequence (DNA): TGTGCCAGCAGTATAATGGACAGGGGGAGCTCTGGGGCCAACGTCCTGACTTTC.

This clonotype was seen a few times. The chain combines TRBV29-1 with TRBJ1-4; D is unclear. CDR1 is SQVTM and CDR2 is ANQGSEA in the germline V gene. The V end lost 2 bases, the J end lost 6 bases, and 16 bases lay between the germline ends. The length of the CDR3 is 15 residues. CDR3 amino acids: CSVELFEGGYEKLFF. The DNA for the CDR3 is TGCAGCGTTGAACTGTTCGAGGGAGGATATGAAAAACTGTTTTTT.

This clonotype was counted many times. The gene calls are TRBV7-8 and TRBJ1-1; perhaps TRBD1 as D (5 bases). Germline V gene data show CDR1 as SGHVS and CDR2 as FQNEAQ. V was pared by 5 bases and J by 7 bases, with 14 bases between. CDR3 length: 13 residues. The CDR3, as DNA: TGTGCCAGCAGCAAGGGACTCTTCTATGAAGCTTTCTTT. Amino acid sequence: CASSKGLFYEAFF.

This clonotype has ten or more counts. This sequence joins TRBV5-5 and TRBJ1-2; D not resolved. CDR3 length equals 14 residues. In germline, CDR1 is SGHKS, CDR2 YYEKEE (reference sequence). The ends were cut back, 0 bases at V and 1 base at J, with 7 bases in the middle. The CDR3 sequence: CASSLDALNYGYTF. CDR3 in DNA: TGTGCCAGCAGCTTGGACGCCCTTAACTATGGCTACACCTTC.

This clonotype appeared many times. The chain has TRBV5-1 and TRBJ1-1, with 8 bases that match TRBD1. After removal of 4 bases from V and 11 bases from J, the junction contained 13 bases not matched to a gene. This CDR3 contains 14 residues. Germline CDR1 SGHRS, CDR2 YFSETQ. The CDR3 is CASSPNPGQEVAFF. For the CDR3, the DNA is TGCGCCAGCAGCCCTAACCCGGGACAGGAGGTGGCTTTCTTT. Filled out from reference TRBV5-1 and TRBJ1-1, the complete variable domain reads KAGVTQTPRYLIKTRGQQVTLSCSPISGHRSVSWYQQTPGQGLQFLFEYFSETQRNKGNFPGRFSGRQFSNSRSEMNVSTLELGDSALYLCASSPNPGQEVAFFGQGTRLTVV.

This clonotype was seen many times. The DNA for the CDR3 is TGCGCCAGCAGCTTGGGGTCGGTTTTAGTCAAAAACATTCAGTACTTC. Translation: CASSLGSVLVKNIQYF. The chain carries TRBV5-1 and TRBJ2-4, with no clear D. V lost 0 bases and J lost 3, with 13 bases in between. Germline-derived CDR1 and CDR2 are SGHRS and YFSETQ. This CDR3 contains 16 residues.

In this sample, this clonotype turned up many times. The chain employs TRBV28 and TRBJ2-1; 9 bases align to TRBD1. The CDR3 length is 14 residues. With V trimmed by 6 bases and J by 5 bases, 5 bases remained unmatched. Germline V lookup: CDR1 MDHEN, CDR2 SYDVKM. The CDR3 coding sequence is TGTGCCAGCAGATCGGGACAGGGTAACAATGAGCAGTTCTTC. It is translated as CASRSGQGNNEQFF.

A few counts support this clonotype. This chain joins TRBV20-1 and TRBJ2-3, with D unclear. Trimming removed 3 bases at V and 0 bases at J, with 13 bases between. Germline V gene lookup returns CDR1 DFQATT and CDR2 SNEGSKA (reference sequence). The CDR3 consists of 15 residues. The CDR3 coding sequence is TGCAGTGCTAGGCACCCTACCTCTAGCACAGATACGCAGTATTTT. This translates into CSARHPTSSTDTQYF.

This clonotype was seen repeatedly, ten times or more. The chain joins TRBV3-1 to TRBJ1-2, with unresolved D. V shed 0 bases and J shed 0 bases, with 5 bases lying between them. The CDR3 spans 14 residues. Per the germline V gene, CDR1 is LGHDT and CDR2 is YNNKEL (reference sequence). DNA of the CDR3: TGTGCCAGCAGCCAAGAAGTATCTAACTATGGCTACACCTTC. Encoded protein: CASSQEVSNYGYTF.

The V and J genes are TRBV10-3 and TRBJ2-1; TRBD2 might be the D (6 bases). Trimming took 9 bases from V and 4 from J, leaving 10 bases between them. Germline assignment: CDR1 ENHRY and CDR2 SYGVKD. There are 12 residues in the CDR3. CDR3 amino acids: CAIDAGYNEQFF. The CDR3 bases are TGTGCCATTGACGCGGGGTACAATGAGCAGTTCTTC.

The chain links TRBV7-9 to TRBJ1-4; no clear D gene. The germline V gene encodes CDR1 SEHNR and CDR2 FQNEAQ (reference sequence). Trimming took off 4 bases at V and 0 bases at J, with 6 bases between the two ends. CDR3 length: 14 residues. The CDR3 DNA sequence: TGTGCCAGCAGCTCCAGCGCAACTAATGAAAAACTGTTTTTT. Its translation: CASSSSATNEKLFF. Full variable domain (rest looked up from reference TRBV7-9 and TRBJ1-4): DTGVSQNPRHKITKRGQNVTFRCDPISEHNRLYWYRQTLGQGPEFLTYFQNEAQLEKSRLLSDRFSAERPKGSFSTLEIQRTEQGDSAMYLCASSSSATNEKLFFGSGTQLSVL.

The V gene is TRBV5-1, the J gene TRBJ2-5; a weak D match, TRBD2 (6 bases). The CDR3 consists of 14 residues. Trimming stripped 4 bases from V and 3 bases from J, with 13 bases between. Germline loops: CDR1 SGHRS, CDR2 YFSETQ. DNA of the CDR3: TGCGCCAGCAGCATAATGGGAGGCGAAGAGACCCAGTACTTC. It translates to CASSIMGGEETQYF.

This clonotype was observed a handful of times. The chain joins TRBV7-6 to TRBJ2-3, with a weak D call TRBD2 (5 bases). Trimming took 4 bases from V and 9 from J, leaving 20 bases between them. CDR1 is SGHVS and CDR2 is FNYEAQ in the germline V gene. This CDR3 comprises 15 residues. This CDR3 is CASSSVSGRTGTQYF. The CDR3 region has the DNA TGTGCCAGCAGCTCAGTGAGCGGACGCACGGGGACGCAGTATTTT.

The genes are TRBV2 and TRBJ2-5; 11 nucleotides line up with TRBD2. J lost 5 bases, V lost 6 bases, and 11 bases had no gene match. This CDR3 region has 16 residues. Germline CDR1 reads SNHLY; CDR2 reads FYNNEI. The CDR3 region is CASSTRPSGGWETQYF. The CDR3 bases are TGTGCCAGCAGCACCAGGCCTAGCGGGGGGTGGGAGACCCAGTACTTC. Looking up the rest from reference TRBV2 and TRBJ2-5 gives the full variable domain: EPEVTQTPSHQVTQMGQEVILRCVPISNHLYFYWYRQILGQKVEFLVSFYNNEISEKSEIFDDQFSVERPDGSNFTLKIRSTKLEDSAMYFCASSTRPSGGWETQYFGPGTRLLVL.

V is TRBV15 and J is TRBJ2-2, with D unclear. The CDR3 is 14 amino acids. Trimming took off 6 bases at V and 2 bases at J, with 10 bases between the two ends. Germline assignment: CDR1 LNHNV and CDR2 YYDKDF (reference sequence). The CDR3 sequence is CATRSTANTGELFF. Written as DNA, the CDR3 is TGTGCCACCAGATCCACAGCCAACACCGGGGAGCTGTTTTTT.

This clonotype was seen many times. The chain uses TRBV12-3 or TRBV12-4 and TRBJ1-1, with D perhaps TRBD1 (5 bases). The CDR3 covers 13 residues. Trimming stripped 2 bases from V and 7 bases from J, with 11 bases between. CDR3 coding DNA: TGTGCCAGCAGTTTATCGACAGTCGGTGAAGCTTTCTTT. It is translated as CASSLSTVGEAFF.

In this sample, this clonotype turned up many times. V and J are TRBV5-1 and TRBJ2-7; 7 bases align to TRBD1. Germline V gene sequence: CDR1 SGHRS, CDR2 YFSETQ. CDR3 length: 13 residues. The junction had 7 bases not matched to a gene; V was cut back by 4 bases and J by 6 bases. CDR3 nucleotide sequence: TGCGCCAGCAGCCTGGACAGGAATAGCGAGCAGTACTTC. Amino acid sequence: CASSLDRNSEQYF.

The V call is TRBV4-3, the J call TRBJ2-1, with D possibly matching TRBD1 (6 bases). V was pared by 0 bases and J by 8 bases, with 20 bases between. The CDR3 contains 17 residues. Looked up from germline, CDR1 is LGHNA and CDR2 is YSLEER. CDR3 in amino acids: CASSQEISRAGADEQFF. In DNA form, the CDR3 reads TGCGCCAGCAGCCAAGAAATATCTCGGGCAGGGGCCGATGAGCAGTTCTTC.

This clonotype has at least ten counts. V gene TRBV7-2 combines with J gene TRBJ2-7, with 9 bases lining up with TRBD2. The CDR3 runs to 14 residues. V trimming: 3 bases; J trimming: 1 base; junction bases outside the gene matches: 1. Germline-derived CDR1 and CDR2 are SGHTA and FQGNSA. The DNA for the CDR3 is TGTGCCAGCAGCTTCGGACTAGCGTCCTACGAGCAGTACTTC. This encodes CASSFGLASYEQYF.

This clonotype was detected a few times. The chain is built from TRBV29-1 and TRBJ2-1, with 10 bases identical to TRBD2. CDR3 length: 16 amino acids. V lost 0 bases and J lost 2; bases outside the gene matches: 4. Per germline, CDR1 SQVTM and CDR2 ANQGSEA. CDR3 amino acids: CSVEEGLAGAYNEQFF. CDR3 coding DNA: TGCAGCGTTGAAGAGGGGCTAGCGGGAGCCTACAATGAGCAGTTCTTC.

Concerning this clonotype: At one end, the junction sequence differs from germline, possibly due to a read error. The V gene is TRBV20-1, the J gene TRBJ1-3, with no clear D. The CDR3 has 16 amino acids. Germline V gives CDR1 DFQATT, CDR2 SNEGSKA (reference sequence). The CDR3 is CCARDLTPGTRNTIYF. The DNA for the CDR3 is TGCTGTGCTAGAGATCTTACACCAGGAACTAGAAACACCATATATTTT.